The clone carrying this TCR beta chain was seen only a few times. The data originate from a study of CD8 T cells in ankylosing spondylitis. TCRdb analysed the 5' RACE reads with MiXCR anew, one entry per CDR3 protein. Altogether 100,000 to 150,000 distinct CDR3 sequences are present, approximately 10% being singletons, with the ten largest covering roughly 4.3%. Sequencing was done on a sample of blood, either unsorted or a sorted T cell fraction (not recorded which). The receptor was derived from a female donor with ankylosing spondylitis or in good health (not recorded which).

Here the CDR3 DNA reads TGCGCCAGCAGCTTGCCAGAAGGGACCCAGTACTTC. It specifies CASSLPEGTQYF. This chain links TRBV5-1 with TRBJ2-5; the D is unclear. The CDR3 loop spans 12 amino acids. The germline CDR1 and CDR2 sequences are SGHRS and YFSETQ. V was shortened by 1 base and J by 7 bases, with 8 bases between the two germline ends.